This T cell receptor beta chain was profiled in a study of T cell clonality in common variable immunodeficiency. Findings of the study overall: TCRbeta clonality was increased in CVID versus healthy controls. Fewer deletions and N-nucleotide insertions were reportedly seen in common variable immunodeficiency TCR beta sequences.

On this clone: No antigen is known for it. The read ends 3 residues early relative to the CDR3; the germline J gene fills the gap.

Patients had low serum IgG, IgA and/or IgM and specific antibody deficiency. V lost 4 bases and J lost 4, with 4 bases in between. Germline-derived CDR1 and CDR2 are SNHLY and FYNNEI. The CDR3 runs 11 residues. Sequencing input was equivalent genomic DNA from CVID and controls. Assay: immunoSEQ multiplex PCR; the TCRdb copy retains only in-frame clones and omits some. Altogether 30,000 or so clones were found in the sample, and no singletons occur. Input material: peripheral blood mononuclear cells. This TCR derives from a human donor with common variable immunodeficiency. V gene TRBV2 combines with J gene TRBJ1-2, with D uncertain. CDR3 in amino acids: CASSVSYGYTF. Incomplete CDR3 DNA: TGTGCCAGCAGTGTCAGCTATGGC.